The 25 T cell receptor beta chains presented below share a single source sample, sequenced in a study of T cell repertoires in cytomegalovirus infection. MiXCR was run by TCRdb on the reads, yielding one entry per CDR3 protein. The sample records about 530,000 distinct CDR3 sequences, around 27% being singletons. Sequencing used PBMCs. These receptors were collected from a human donor in good health (CMV status not recorded). Some clones in this sample may be carry-over from other donors' samples.

This rearrangement joins TRBV9 to TRBJ1-3, with a possible D match to TRBD1 (5 bases). CDR3 length: 19 amino acids. Per the germline V gene, CDR1 is SGDLS and CDR2 is YYNGEE. V was pared by 3 bases and J by 0 bases, with 22 bases between. CDR3 in amino acids: CASSARDFLIPNSGNTIYF. The CDR3, as DNA: TGTGCCAGCAGCGCACGGGACTTTTTGATCCCAAACTCTGGAAACACCATATATTTT. Using reference TRBV9 and TRBJ1-3 for the parts outside the CDR3, the full variable domain is DSGVTQTPKHLITATGQRVTLRCSPRSGDLSVYWYQQSLDQGLQFLIQYYNGEERAKGNILERFSAQQFPDLHSELNLSSLELGDSALYFCASSARDFLIPNSGNTIYFGEGSWLTVV.

This clonotype was seen repeatedly, ten times or more. The CDR3: CASSLTRVTDTQYF. The CDR3 DNA follows: TGTGCCAGCAGCTTAACCAGGGTCACAGATACGCAGTATTTT. The chain employs TRBV7-9 and TRBJ2-3, with D perhaps TRBD1 (5 bases). Trimming stripped 2 bases from V and 2 bases from J, with 8 bases between. Germline values: CDR1 SEHNR, CDR2 FQNEAQ (reference sequence). The CDR3 contains 14 residues. Complete variable domain (other parts from reference TRBV7-9 and TRBJ2-3): DTGVSQNPRHKITKRGQNVTFRCDPISEHNRLYWYRQTLGQGPEFLTYFQNEAQLEKSRLLSDRFSAERPKGSFSTLEIQRTEQGDSAMYLCASSLTRVTDTQYFGPGTRLTVL.

This clonotype was observed many times. This chain links TRBV7-3 with TRBJ2-3; a weak D match, TRBD2 (6 bases). The germline V gene encodes CDR1 SGHTA and CDR2 FQGTGA. V was cut by 1 base and J by 6 bases, with 17 bases left in between. The CDR3 contains 16 residues. CDR3 DNA: TGTGCCAGCAGCTTAAAACTAGCCGGAGGGACGGATACGCAGTATTTT. Amino acid sequence: CASSLKLAGGTDTQYF.

This clonotype showed up many times. J is TRBJ2-7 and V is TRBV7-2, with D uncertain. V lost 5 bases to trimming and J lost 2 bases, with 13 bases between them. The CDR3 sequence is 14 residues long. Germline CDR1 is SGHTA and CDR2 is FQGNSA. CDR3 coding DNA: TGTGCCAGCAGCCATCCTTCGAAGCCCTACGAGCAGTACGTC. It is translated as CASSHPSKPYEQYV.

In its sample, this clonotype was seen many times. The rearrangement links TRBV7-2 to TRBJ1-4; 9 nucleotides agree with TRBD1. V lost 5 bases, J lost 5 bases, and 12 bases stayed unmatched. The CDR3 loop spans 17 amino acids. Germline V gene lookup returns CDR1 SGHTA and CDR2 FQGNSA. As DNA, the CDR3 is TGTGCCAGCAGCCTAGGGGCCGGACAGGGGTTGAATGAAAAACTGTTTTTT. Translated, it gives CASSLGAGQGLNEKLFF.

V and J are TRBV5-1 and TRBJ1-1, with 7 bases matching TRBD1. V shed 1 base and J 8 bases; nucleotides not matched to a gene: 2. The CDR3 has 12 residues. CDR1 SGHRS and CDR2 YFSETQ come from the germline V gene. The CDR3: CASSLMTGEAFF. The CDR3 region has the DNA TGCGCCAGCAGCTTGATGACAGGGGAAGCTTTCTTT.

The chain uses TRBV20-1 and TRBJ2-3; D is uncertain. CDR3 size: 12 residues. Germline V lookup: CDR1 DFQATT, CDR2 SNEGSKA (reference sequence). The V gene lost 0 bases and the J gene lost 4 bases, with 5 bases spanning the gap. The CDR3 here is CSARDGPDTQYF. CDR3 coding DNA: TGCAGTGCTAGAGATGGCCCAGATACGCAGTATTTT.

The J gene is TRBJ2-1, the V gene TRBV7-3; 8 nucleotides align to TRBD2. This CDR3 is 16 amino acids long. Germline CDR1 is SGHTA and CDR2 is FQGTGA. V was pared by 0 bases and J by 2 bases, with 3 bases of the junction left unmatched. CDR3 amino acids: CASSLTSAGAYNEQFF. The CDR3 bases are TGTGCCAGCAGCTTAACCTCAGCGGGAGCCTACAATGAGCAGTTCTTC.

The genes are TRBV18 and TRBJ1-5; D might be TRBD1 (6 bases). Germline V lookup: CDR1 KGHSH, CDR2 LQKENI. The CDR3 runs 15 residues. V was pared by 3 bases and J by 7 bases, with 16 bases between. Here the CDR3 DNA reads TGTGCCAGCTCACCCACTGTCAGGGGCCCCCAGCCCCAGCATTTT. This codes for CASSPTVRGPQPQHF.

This clonotype was observed many times. The chain uses TRBV7-2 and TRBJ2-7; 12 bases align to TRBD2. With 3 bases clipped from V and 7 bases from J, the junction kept 10 bases outside the gene matches. The CDR3 is 16 residues long. The germline V gene has CDR1 SGHTA and CDR2 FQGNSA. As DNA, the CDR3 is TGTGCCAGCAGCTTTCTGTCGGCTAGCGGGGGGGGGGAGCAGTACTTC. Translation: CASSFLSASGGGEQYF.

This clonotype was detected only a few times. The chain is built from TRBV9 and TRBJ2-1; a possible D gene is TRBD2 (7 bases). CDR3 size: 14 residues. V was trimmed by 5 bases and J by 7 bases, leaving 16 bases between them. Germline-derived CDR1 and CDR2 are SGDLS and YYNGEE. As DNA, the CDR3 is TGTGCCAGCAGGGGGGGAGGGAGGGGGAATGAGCAGTTCTTC. It specifies CASRGGGRGNEQFF.

This rearrangement joins TRBV7-8 to TRBJ2-7, with D unclear. The germline V and J ends were trimmed by 1 base and 0 bases, with 10 bases remaining between them. Germline V gene lookup returns CDR1 SGHVS and CDR2 FQNEAQ. The CDR3 is 15 amino acids. This CDR3 is CASSLVPHPSYEQYF. CDR3 sequence (DNA): TGTGCCAGCAGCTTAGTCCCGCACCCCTCCTACGAGCAGTACTTC.

The rearrangement uses TRBV24-1 and TRBJ2-7; D remains ambiguous. Trimming removed 3 bases from V and 2 bases from J, with 16 bases in between. Per the germline V gene, CDR1 is KGHDR and CDR2 is SFDVKD. This CDR3 region has 16 residues. The CDR3 DNA reads TGTGCCACCAGTGATCCGATCATGGACCGGACCTACGAGCAGTACGTC. Its translation is CATSDPIMDRTYEQYV.

The chain couples TRBV6-5 to TRBJ2-3, with 7 bases aligning to TRBD1. Germline values: CDR1 MNHEY, CDR2 SVGAGI. This CDR3 spans 16 amino acids. Trimming cost V 4 bases and J 4 bases; bases outside gene matches: 11. As DNA, the CDR3 is TGTGCCAGCAGTTTTCGAAGGGGGCGGGCAGCAGATACGCAGTATTTT. Its translation is CASSFRRGRAADTQYF.

This clonotype was found a few times. V gene TRBV11-2 combines with J gene TRBJ2-3; a weak D match, TRBD1 (7 bases). V lost 1 base, J lost 4 bases, and 24 bases lay in between. Per germline, CDR1 SGHAT and CDR2 FQNNGV. The CDR3 covers 19 residues. The DNA of the CDR3 is TGTGCCAGCAGCTTAGGGTCGGGCCGAGGCAGGGGGGCCCCAGATACGCAGTATTTT. This codes for CASSLGSGRGRGAPDTQYF.

The chain couples TRBV6-2 or TRBV6-3 to TRBJ1-5; 9 positions agree with TRBD1. After removal of 5 bases from V and 4 bases from J, the junction contained 12 bases not matched to a gene. The CDR3 covers 17 residues. Germline-derived CDR1 and CDR2 are MNHEY and SVGEGT. CDR3 region: CASSLSGQGLGNQPQHF. The CDR3 DNA is TGTGCCAGCAGTCTCTCGGGACAGGGACTAGGAAATCAGCCCCAGCATTTT.

In its sample, this clonotype was seen a few times. This sequence joins TRBV6-5 and TRBJ2-1; TRBD1 might be the D (7 bases). CDR1 and CDR2 (germline): MNHEY, SVGAGI. V was pared by 2 bases and J by 9 bases, with 11 bases between. This CDR3 has 13 residues. CDR3 DNA: TGTGCCAGCAGTTACCAGGGGGGAGGTGAGCAGTTCTTC. It encodes CASSYQGGGEQFF.

With regard to this clonotype: An end of the junction does not agree with germline; a read error may underlie this. This chain links TRBV6-2 or TRBV6-3 with TRBJ1-5, with D perhaps TRBD1 (6 bases). The CDR3 is 15 amino acids. Germline loops: CDR1 MNHEY, CDR2 SVGEGT. The chain's CDR3 is CASSFQGYGNQPQHF. DNA for the CDR3: TGTGCCAGTAGTTTCCAGGGGTACGGCAATCAGCCCCAGCATTTT.

J is TRBJ2-5 and V is TRBV15; D may correspond to TRBD1 or TRBD2 (5 bases each). V was cut by 8 bases and J by 5 bases, with 12 bases left in between. The CDR3 consists of 12 residues. The germline gives CDR1 LNHNV, CDR2 YYDKDF (reference sequence). In DNA, the CDR3 is TGTGCCACCCAGGGCCGGAGGGAGACCCAGTACTTC. It yields the protein CATQGRRETQYF.

The table lists this clonotype with a few counts. The V gene is TRBV12-3 or TRBV12-4, the J gene TRBJ2-3, with TRBD2 matching 7 bases. The CDR3 consists of 16 residues. V shed 3 bases and J 1 base; nucleotides not matched to a gene: 7. CDR3 loop: CASSFYGGGGTDTQYF. The DNA for the CDR3 is TGTGCCAGCAGTTTTTACGGGGGAGGGGGCACAGATACGCAGTATTTT.

This clonotype has a count of ten or more. The V and J genes are TRBV12-3 or TRBV12-4 and TRBJ1-1, with 7 bases fitting TRBD1. The V gene end was trimmed by 5 bases and the J gene end by 1 base; junction bases not matched to a gene: 4. The CDR3 has 14 amino acids. The CDR3: CASSPGQRNTEAFF. The CDR3 DNA reads TGTGCCAGCAGTCCGGGACAGAGGAACACTGAAGCTTTCTTT.

The J gene is TRBJ2-7, the V gene TRBV7-2, with a weak D call TRBD2 (5 bases). The CDR3 consists of 15 residues. Germline lookup yields CDR1 SGHTA and CDR2 FQGNSA. V was pared by 2 bases and J by 3 bases, with 14 bases between. CDR3 in amino acids: CASSLILVGDYEQYF. The CDR3 coding sequence is TGTGCCAGCAGCTTAATACTCGTGGGAGACTACGAGCAGTACTTC.

The chain links TRBV19 to TRBJ2-1; TRBD2 aligns across 12 bases. Germline-derived CDR1 and CDR2 are LNHDA and SQIVND (reference sequence). The CDR3 is 17 residues long. The J segment lost 4 bases and the V segment lost 5 bases, leaving 9 bases of the junction unmatched. CDR3 sequence: CASSPQTSGSAYNEQFF. The CDR3 DNA follows: TGTGCCAGTAGTCCCCAGACTAGCGGGAGTGCTTACAATGAGCAGTTCTTC.

The sample holds many counts of this clonotype. The chain links TRBV7-2 to TRBJ1-1; the D is unclear. V was shortened by 4 bases and J by 5 bases, with 17 bases between the two germline ends. Germline assignment: CDR1 SGHTA and CDR2 FQGNSA. This CDR3 has 15 residues. The CDR3 reads CASSSGPISGTEAFF. The CDR3 DNA reads TGTGCCAGCAGCTCTGGACCAATTAGCGGAACTGAAGCTTTCTTT.

This clonotype was observed a handful of times. The chain couples TRBV28 to TRBJ2-5; 16 positions agree with TRBD2. J was trimmed by 5 bases and V by 4 bases; bases with no gene match: 10. CDR1 is MDHEN, CDR2 SYDVKM, per germline. CDR3 length: 18 residues. The CDR3: CASSSGTSGRGSFETQYF. CDR3 nucleotides: TGTGCCAGCAGTTCAGGGACTAGCGGGAGGGGGTCTTTTGAGACCCAGTACTTC.